The table lists the clone carrying this T cell receptor (beta chain) with a few counts. Genomic DNA constituted the template upon which TCR beta VDJ and CDR3 profiling was performed. From the reads, TCRdb called clonotypes with MiXCR, one entry per CDR3 protein. This table holds under 200,000 distinct CDR3 sequences, less than 60% found once. This entry is derived from a study of CD8+CD57+ T cells in acquired aplastic anemia. Trimming at V came to 4 bases and at J to 12 bases, leaving 7 bases not matched to a gene. This CDR3 has 12 amino acids. CDR1 is ENHRY, CDR2 SYGVKD, per germline. Those patients picked for sequencing had displayed CD8+CD57+ cell expansion on flow cytometry. Among the patients, none had received any therapy at the time of blood sampling.

The receptor's source is a human donor with aplastic anemia. The sample was sorted CD4+, CD8+, or CD8+CD57+ T cells (not recorded which) from PBMCs. The chain carries TRBV10-3 and TRBJ2-3; TRBD1 aligns across 7 bases. The CDR3: CAISVPQGSQYF. The CDR3, as DNA: TGTGCCATCAGTGTACCACAGGGGAGTCAGTATTTT.